The next 29 T cell receptor beta chains were all read from a single sample in a study of shared clonotypes between healthy human individuals. The naive CD8 population came from CD45RO-negative cells selected for CCR7, without terminally differentiated effector memory CD45RA+ cells. Assay: immunoSEQ multiplex PCR; the TCRdb copy retains only in-frame clones and omits some. The table shows approximately 590,000 clones, with nearly 97% occurring only once. The source material was naive CD8+ T cells sorted from blood. These receptor sequences come from a woman aged 30 to 39 in good health.

This chain connects TRBV6-1 to TRBJ2-7; D remains ambiguous. Germline lookup yields CDR1 MNHNS and CDR2 SASEGT. The CDR3 length is 13 residues. Trimming pared 6 bases from V and 4 bases from J, leaving 13 bases between. This chain's CDR3 is CASSWGFGYEQYF. CDR3 sequence (DNA): TGTGCCAGCAGCTGGGGTTTCGGGTACGAGCAGTACTTC.

The chain carries TRBV5-1 and TRBJ2-7; 11 bases line up with TRBD1. V lost 1 base to trimming and J lost 0 bases; unmatched junction nucleotides: 3. The CDR3 contains 16 residues. Germline V gene lookup returns CDR1 SGHRS and CDR2 YFSETQ. The CDR3 nucleotides are TGCGCCAGCAGCTTGAGGACAGGGGGCTTCTCCTACGAGCAGTACTTC. Its translation: CASSLRTGGFSYEQYF.

To note about this clone: Other DNA sequences in the same sample also yield this CDR3. CDR3 DNA: TGTGCCAGCAGTTTATCCAGCGGAGACTCCTACAATGAGCAGTTCTTC. Translating it yields CASSLSSGDSYNEQFF. The chain combines TRBV27 with TRBJ2-1; tentative D call: TRBD2 (5 bases). Germline V gene data show CDR1 as MNHEY and CDR2 as SMNVEV (reference sequence). The CDR3 extends over 16 amino acids. V was trimmed by 0 bases and J by 0 bases, leaving 9 bases between them.

The chain couples TRBV6-4 to TRBJ2-1; the match to TRBD2 covers 8 bases. V shed 7 bases, J shed 7 bases, and the junction held 9 bases outside the gene matches. Germline CDR1 is MRHNA and CDR2 is SNTAGT. The CDR3 extends over 14 amino acids. CDR3 coding DNA: TGTGCCAGCAAGGATCGGGAGGGTAGGAATGAGCAGTTCTTC. Protein: CASKDREGRNEQFF.

CDR3 residues: CASNNSPGQGTGELFF. Here the CDR3 DNA reads TGTGCCAGCAACAACTCACCGGGACAGGGAACCGGGGAGCTGTTTTTT. This chain connects TRBV9 to TRBJ2-2; 9 bases align to TRBD1. The CDR3 loop spans 16 amino acids. V shed 6 bases, J shed 5 bases, and the junction held 11 bases outside the gene matches. CDR1 SGDLS and CDR2 YYNGEE come from the germline V gene. Full variable domain (missing parts from reference TRBV9 and TRBJ2-2): DSGVTQTPKHLITATGQRVTLRCSPRSGDLSVYWYQQSLDQGLQFLIQYYNGEERAKGNILERFSAQQFPDLHSELNLSSLELGDSALYFCASNNSPGQGTGELFFGEGSRLTVL.

As to this clone: Mismatch with germline at one junction end may stem from a read error. The chain uses TRBV15 and TRBJ1-3; D ambiguous. The germline V gene has CDR1 LNHNV and CDR2 YYDKDF (reference sequence). The CDR3 runs to 14 residues. CDR3 nucleotide sequence: TGTGCCACCAGCGGAGAGAGCTCTGGAAACACCATATATTTT. Translated: CATSGESSGNTIYF.

This chain links TRBV9 with TRBJ2-1, with TRBD1 matching 8 bases. V shed 0 bases, J shed 2 bases, and the junction held 4 bases outside the gene matches. This CDR3 is built from 16 residues. CDR1 is SGDLS and CDR2 is YYNGEE in the germline V gene. The CDR3 protein is CASSVALDRAYNEQFF. CDR3 DNA: TGTGCCAGCAGCGTAGCTTTGGACAGGGCCTACAATGAGCAGTTCTTC.

The gene calls are TRBV11-2 and TRBJ2-3; TRBD2 matches at 10 bases. V dropped 1 base and J dropped 5; count of bases not matched to a gene: 6. Per the germline V gene, CDR1 is SGHAT and CDR2 is FQNNGV. The CDR3 runs 16 residues. CDR3 bases: TGTGCCAGCAGCTTAGGGATAGCGGGAGGAGGAGATACGCAGTATTTT. Translated: CASSLGIAGGGDTQYF.

The V gene is TRBV11-2, the J gene TRBJ2-2; a weak D match, TRBD2 (6 bases). Germline loops: CDR1 SGHAT, CDR2 FQNNGV. The CDR3 is made up of 17 amino acids. Trimming took 6 bases from V and 0 from J, leaving 17 bases between them. The CDR3 nucleotides are TGTGCCAGCAGTTCCCCCCCCTCGGGAGCGAACACCGGGGAGCTGTTTTTT. Translating it yields CASSSPPSGANTGELFF.

The chain recombines TRBV9 with TRBJ2-1; D possibly corresponds to TRBD2 (6 bases). The CDR3 spans 16 residues. V was cut by 4 bases and J by 0 bases, with 14 bases left in between. The germline V gene encodes CDR1 SGDLS and CDR2 YYNGEE. The CDR3 region has the DNA TGTGCCAGCAGCCCCCGAGCGGGTAGCTCCTACAATGAGCAGTTCTTC. Encoded protein: CASSPRAGSSYNEQFF.

J is TRBJ2-5 and V is TRBV19; 10 bases are shared with TRBD1. The CDR3 consists of 14 residues. Germline CDR1 LNHDA, CDR2 SQIVND (reference sequence). V lost 5 bases, J lost 11 bases, and 11 bases stayed unmatched. Written as DNA, the CDR3 is TGTGCCAGTAGTTGGGGACAGGGGCCTAATGAGCAGTACTTC. This gives the protein CASSWGQGPNEQYF.

This chain links TRBV19 with TRBJ1-1; a possible D gene is TRBD1 (5 bases). CDR1 and CDR2 from the germline V gene are LNHDA and SQIVND (reference sequence). Trimming removed 7 bases at V and 0 bases at J, with 12 bases between. The CDR3 spans 14 residues. The CDR3 DNA is TGTGCCAGTAACGTCCGGGGCATGAACACTGAAGCTTTCTTT. Its translation is CASNVRGMNTEAFF. The whole variable domain, filled in from reference TRBV19 and TRBJ1-1, reads DGGITQSPKYLFRKEGQNVTLSCEQNLNHDAMYWYRQDPGQGLRLIYYSQIVNDFQKGDIAEGYSVSREKKESFPLTVTSAQKNPTAFYLCASNVRGMNTEAFFGQGTRLTVV.

This chain connects TRBV27 to TRBJ2-7; no firm D call. The CDR3 consists of 15 residues. Trimming cost V 2 bases and J 2 bases, with 13 bases left between them. Germline V lookup: CDR1 MNHEY, CDR2 SMNVEV (reference sequence). CDR3 protein: CASSLAALTAYEQYF. The CDR3 DNA reads as TGTGCCAGCAGTTTAGCTGCCCTGACCGCCTACGAGCAGTACTTC.

The V gene is TRBV7-2, the J gene TRBJ2-1, with 11 bases aligning to TRBD2. The CDR3 extends over 15 amino acids. V shed 5 bases and J 4 bases; nucleotides not matched to a gene: 4. Looked up from germline, CDR1 is SGHTA and CDR2 is FQGNSA. DNA for the CDR3: TGTGCCAGCAGCACTAGCGGGAGTGTTTACAATGAGCAGTTCTTC. It encodes CASSTSGSVYNEQFF. Filled out from reference TRBV7-2 and TRBJ2-1, the complete variable domain reads GAGVSQSPSNKVTEKGKDVELRCDPISGHTALYWYRQSLGQGLEFLIYFQGNSAPDKSGLPSDRFSAERTGGSVSTLTIQRTQQEDSAVYLCASSTSGSVYNEQFFGPGTRLTVL.

The gene calls are TRBV9 and TRBJ2-1; D is perhaps TRBD1 or TRBD2 (6 bases each). The V end lost 0 bases, the J end lost 5 bases, and 12 bases lay between the germline ends. This CDR3 spans 15 amino acids. Germline CDR1 is SGDLS and CDR2 is YYNGEE. This CDR3 is CASSVGGTLHNEQFF. Written as DNA, the CDR3 is TGTGCCAGCAGCGTAGGCGGGACACTCCACAATGAGCAGTTCTTC.

This sequence joins TRBV27 and TRBJ2-3; 9 nucleotides agree with TRBD1. J lost 7 bases, V lost 5 bases, and 10 bases had no gene match. CDR1 MNHEY and CDR2 SMNVEV come from the germline V gene (reference sequence). This CDR3 region has 15 residues. The CDR3 is CASSRPGQGRYTQYF. Here the CDR3 DNA reads TGTGCCAGCAGTAGGCCGGGACAGGGAAGGTATACGCAGTATTTT.

This rearrangement joins TRBV7-9 to TRBJ2-7; tentative D call: TRBD2 (5 bases). This CDR3 has 15 residues. Trimming took 5 bases from V and 6 from J, leaving 20 bases between them. Germline V lookup: CDR1 SEHNR, CDR2 FQNEAQ (reference sequence). As DNA, the CDR3 is TGTGCCAGCAGCCAAACGACGGACCTCCGGGGCGAGCAGTACTTC. The encoded protein is CASSQTTDLRGEQYF.

V usage is TRBV11-2 and J usage is TRBJ2-3, with TRBD2 matching 13 bases. The CDR3 is 17 residues long. V dropped 5 bases and J dropped 2; count of bases not matched to a gene: 7. CDR1 SGHAT and CDR2 FQNNGV come from the germline V gene. The chain's CDR3 is CASSPGTSGTYTDTQYF. For the CDR3, the DNA is TGTGCCAGCAGCCCCGGGACTAGCGGGACCTACACAGATACGCAGTATTTT.

The genes are TRBV19 and TRBJ2-5; 7 nucleotides align to TRBD1. The CDR3 totals 14 residues. Germline CDR1 is LNHDA and CDR2 is SQIVND (reference sequence). J was trimmed by 4 bases and V by 7 bases; bases with no gene match: 9. The CDR3 loop is CASTSTGTPETQYF. In DNA, the CDR3 is TGTGCCAGTACCTCGACAGGGACCCCAGAGACCCAGTACTTC.

This CDR3 reads CASSAQSGGTEAFF. The CDR3 coding sequence is TGTGCCAGCAGTGCACAGTCAGGGGGAACTGAAGCTTTCTTT. The gene calls are TRBV28 and TRBJ1-1; 7 bases match TRBD1. CDR1 MDHEN and CDR2 SYDVKM come from the germline V gene. The CDR3 is 14 residues long. V lost 5 bases to trimming and J lost 5 bases; unmatched junction nucleotides: 8.

This sequence joins TRBV28 and TRBJ1-2; D ambiguous. CDR3 length equals 15 residues. V was shortened by 3 bases and J by 0 bases, with 11 bases between the two germline ends. The germline V gene encodes CDR1 MDHEN and CDR2 SYDVKM. The CDR3 loop is CASSLGRTTNYGYTF. CDR3 nucleotides: TGTGCCAGCAGTTTGGGTCGTACCACTAACTATGGCTACACCTTC.

Here the CDR3 reads CASSPTEFNQPQHF. The CDR3 coding sequence is TGCGCCAGCAGCCCGACGGAATTCAATCAGCCCCAGCATTTT. The chain joins TRBV4-1 to TRBJ1-5; no firm D call. The length of the CDR3 is 14 residues. The germline V gene encodes CDR1 MGHRA and CDR2 YSYEKL. Trimming cost V 4 bases and J 3 bases, with 10 bases left between them.

The chain has TRBV7-8 and TRBJ2-5; TRBD2 matches at 7 bases. V was clipped by 1 base and J by 5 bases; unmatched bases: 4. This CDR3 has 14 amino acids. The germline V gene has CDR1 SGHVS and CDR2 FQNEAQ. CDR3 in amino acids: CASSLGLAGETQYF. DNA of the CDR3: TGTGCCAGCAGCTTAGGACTAGCAGGGGAGACCCAGTACTTC.

V is TRBV7-9 and J is TRBJ2-1; D is undetermined. V was cut by 2 bases and J by 5 bases, with 16 bases left in between. The CDR3 has 16 residues. Germline CDR1 reads SEHNR; CDR2 reads FQNEAQ (reference sequence). CDR3 bases: TGTGCCAGCAGCTTACCCCATGGATTAAACCACAATGAGCAGTTCTTC. Protein sequence: CASSLPHGLNHNEQFF.

J is TRBJ2-7 and V is TRBV28, with D uncertain. The germline gives CDR1 MDHEN, CDR2 SYDVKM. This CDR3 spans 13 amino acids. Trimming removed 2 bases at V and 5 bases at J, with 10 bases between. DNA for the CDR3: TGTGCCAGCAGTTTAACGGAGTTAGACGAGCAGTACTTC. Its protein is CASSLTELDEQYF.

The chain uses TRBV19 and TRBJ2-3, with D perhaps matching TRBD1 (6 bases). V was shortened by 5 bases and J by 6 bases, with 15 bases between the two germline ends. CDR1 and CDR2 (germline): LNHDA, SQIVND (reference sequence). The CDR3 runs 14 residues. CDR3 coding DNA: TGTGCCAGTAGTCGGACAGAGGACCTGGATACGCAGTATTTT. This gives the protein CASSRTEDLDTQYF.

CDR3 region: CASSPRSPGEQYF. The CDR3 DNA is TGTGCCAGCAGCCCCCGATCTCCGGGAGAGCAGTACTTC. The rearrangement joins TRBV13 to TRBJ2-7, with D perhaps matching TRBD2 (5 bases). The CDR3 runs 13 residues. V dropped 5 bases and J dropped 7 bases, with 15 bases sitting between them. Germline-derived CDR1 and CDR2 are PRHDT and FYEKMQ (reference sequence).

The chain is built from TRBV6-5 and TRBJ1-5; tentatively, D is TRBD1 (6 bases). V lost 0 bases to trimming and J lost 6 bases, with 12 bases between them. This CDR3 has 15 residues. Germline lookup yields CDR1 MNHEY and CDR2 SVGAGI. CDR3 DNA sequence: TGTGCCAGCAGTTACTCATACAGGGTCGGTCAGCCCCAGCATTTT. Protein: CASSYSYRVGQPQHF.

This sequence joins TRBV6-1 and TRBJ1-2; no definite D call. Trimming removed 2 bases at V and 1 base at J, with 8 bases between. The length of the CDR3 is 14 residues. CDR1 and CDR2 (germline): MNHNS, SASEGT. CDR3 in amino acids: CASSEIQHNYGYTF. The CDR3 DNA sequence: TGTGCCAGCAGTGAAATCCAACATAACTATGGCTACACCTTC.